The 31 T cell receptor beta chains presented below share a single source sample, sequenced in a study of CD8 T cells in ankylosing spondylitis (dated by TCRdb to the late 2010s). Receptor amplification or capture employed 5' RACE. The sample was run on an Illumina HiSeq 2500. Using fastp trimming at Q25 and MiXCR clonotype assembly, TCRdb reanalyzed the public sequencing data and kept in-frame beta chains. Each entry merges the rows of one CDR3 protein and shows their most common DNA and genes. Present in this sample are approximately 9,400 distinct CDR3 sequences, 3.9% of which were seen just once. More than 9% of the sample rests with the top ten. Sequenced: blood, either unsorted or a sorted T cell fraction (not recorded which). The origin of the receptors is a female donor with ankylosing spondylitis or in good health (not recorded which).

On this clonotype itself: Just one base apart from a much larger clone, this may be a read error. The chain uses TRBV9 and TRBJ2-7, with D possibly being TRBD1 (6 bases). Germline CDR1 reads SGDLS; CDR2 reads YYNGEE. The CDR3 is made up of 15 amino acids. CDR3 bases: TGTGCCAGCAGCGTAGTGGGGGCAGAGGGCTACGAGCGGTACTTC. Its translation is CASSVVGAEGYERYF.

Ten or more counts support this clonotype. V gene TRBV9 combines with J gene TRBJ2-3; 11 nucleotides align to TRBD2. CDR3 length: 16 residues. V shed 3 bases and J 7 bases; nucleotides not matched to a gene: 10. The germline V gene encodes CDR1 SGDLS and CDR2 YYNGEE. CDR3 DNA: TGTGCCAGCAGCGGAGACGTAGCGGGGGGGTTATATACGCAGTATTTT. It codes for CASSGDVAGGLYTQYF.

Sample share makes this clonotype medium-sized (0.01 to 0.1%). The chain has TRBV9 and TRBJ1-1; 10 positions match TRBD1. The junction had 2 bases not matched to a gene; V was cut back by 3 bases and J by 0 bases. Germline assignment: CDR1 SGDLS and CDR2 YYNGEE. The CDR3 loop spans 15 amino acids. This CDR3 is CASSAGTGVNTEAFF. In DNA, the CDR3 is TGTGCCAGCAGCGCCGGGACAGGGGTGAACACTGAAGCTTTCTTT.

This clonotype is medium-sized in the sample. The chain has TRBV9 and TRBJ2-3; 7 nucleotides match TRBD2. The CDR3 runs 15 residues. V was clipped by 5 bases and J by 4 bases; unmatched bases: 10. Per germline, CDR1 SGDLS and CDR2 YYNGEE. The CDR3 protein is CASSFRGEGPDTQYF. CDR3 nucleotide sequence: TGTGCCAGCAGTTTCCGGGGGGAGGGCCCAGATACGCAGTATTTT. Filled out from reference TRBV9 and TRBJ2-3, the complete variable domain reads DSGVTQTPKHLITATGQRVTLRCSPRSGDLSVYWYQQSLDQGLQFLIQYYNGEERAKGNILERFSAQQFPDLHSELNLSSLELGDSALYFCASSFRGEGPDTQYFGPGTRLTVL.

The chain carries TRBV9 and TRBJ2-7, with TRBD1 as a possible D gene (6 bases). CDR1 is SGDLS, CDR2 YYNGEE, per germline. The CDR3 consists of 13 residues. Between the trimmed V and J ends, which lost 3 bases and 5 bases, there was a span of 12 bases. In DNA form, the CDR3 reads TGTGCCAGCAGCGCAGCCACAGGGCACGAGCAGTACTTC. The encoded protein is CASSAATGHEQYF.

This clonotype was seen at least ten times. DNA of the CDR3: TGTGCCAGCAGCGTAGGTGGGCAGATATCCTACAATGAGCAGTTCTTC. Its translation: CASSVGGQISYNEQFF. The chain carries TRBV9 and TRBJ2-1, with D uncertain. There are 16 residues in the CDR3. Germline CDR1 is SGDLS and CDR2 is YYNGEE. V shed 0 bases and J shed 1 base, with 11 bases lying between them.

The sample holds a few counts of this clonotype. The V call is TRBV9, the J call TRBJ2-6; D gene unclear. V lost 0 bases and J lost 2, with 12 bases in between. The CDR3 contains 17 residues. Germline assignment: CDR1 SGDLS and CDR2 YYNGEE. The CDR3 sequence is CASSVATQAPGANVLTF. The CDR3 region has the DNA TGTGCCAGCAGCGTAGCCACTCAGGCCCCTGGGGCCAACGTCCTGACTTTC.

This clonotype came up many times. V is TRBV9 and J is TRBJ2-3; no clear D gene. This CDR3 contains 12 residues. Germline V gene data show CDR1 as SGDLS and CDR2 as YYNGEE. V lost 0 bases to trimming and J lost 8 bases, with 7 bases between them. The CDR3 DNA is TGTGCCAGCAGCGTAGGCGACCCTACGCAGTATTTT. Amino acids: CASSVGDPTQYF.

This clonotype was picked up many times. This chain connects TRBV9 to TRBJ2-2, with a possible D match to TRBD2 (5 bases). Germline CDR1 reads SGDLS; CDR2 reads YYNGEE. V gave up 0 bases and J gave up 3 bases, with 12 bases separating them. The CDR3 runs to 16 residues. DNA for the CDR3: TGTGCCAGCAGCGTAGTTGGTACGGACTACACCGGGGAGCTGTTTTTT. The encoded protein is CASSVVGTDYTGELFF.

The chain combines TRBV9 with TRBJ1-5; D unclear. The CDR3 is 15 amino acids. Deletions cut 4 bases from V and 1 base from J, with 12 bases between. Germline CDR1 SGDLS, CDR2 YYNGEE. CDR3 sequence: CASSTGVTSNQPQHF. The CDR3 region has the DNA TGTGCCAGCAGCACCGGGGTGACGAGCAATCAGCCCCAGCATTTT.

This clonotype was seen at least ten times. V is TRBV9 and J is TRBJ2-3; D might be TRBD2 (6 bases). CDR1 is SGDLS and CDR2 is YYNGEE in the germline V gene. The CDR3 is 15 residues long. Trimming left V 4 bases short and J 2 bases short, with 14 bases between. The CDR3 bases are TGTGCCAGCAGCACCGCCGGGACTCACACAGATACGCAGTATTTT. This translates into CASSTAGTHTDTQYF.

The V call is TRBV9, the J call TRBJ2-2, with 8 bases fitting TRBD1. Germline trimming cut 2 bases from V and 6 bases from J; bases unmatched to any gene: 0. Germline V gene sequence: CDR1 SGDLS, CDR2 YYNGEE. This CDR3 region has 13 residues. The DNA for the CDR3 is TGTGCCAGCAGCGTGACAGGGGCCGGGGAGCTGTTTTTT. Its protein is CASSVTGAGELFF.

In its sample, this clonotype was seen many times. The gene calls are TRBV9 and TRBJ1-2; 7 bases fit TRBD1. Looked up from germline, CDR1 is SGDLS and CDR2 is YYNGEE. This CDR3 spans 13 amino acids. The ends lost 4 bases at V and 7 bases at J; junction bases unmatched: 7. CDR3: CASSSGTASGYTF. The CDR3 bases are TGTGCCAGCAGCTCGGGGACAGCGAGTGGCTACACCTTC.

The V call is TRBV9, the J call TRBJ2-1; 11 bases match TRBD1. V shed 3 bases and J 12 bases; nucleotides not matched to a gene: 11. Germline V gives CDR1 SGDLS, CDR2 YYNGEE. The CDR3 has 15 residues. The CDR3 protein is CASSEGQGVLYGQFF. CDR3 DNA: TGTGCCAGCAGCGAGGGACAGGGGGTCTTATACGGGCAGTTCTTC.

This clonotype appeared many times. The chain combines TRBV9 with TRBJ2-3, with 8 nucleotides matching TRBD2. Unmatched junction bases numbered 9, after V lost 0 bases and J lost 6 bases. Germline CDR1 is SGDLS and CDR2 is YYNGEE. The CDR3 covers 16 residues. Here the CDR3 reads CASSVVGLGRSDTQYF. CDR3 in DNA: TGTGCCAGCAGCGTAGTGGGACTAGGAAGGAGCGATACGCAGTATTTT.

This clonotype was picked up many times. The gene calls are TRBV9 and TRBJ2-5; 11 bases agree with TRBD1. Per the germline V gene, CDR1 is SGDLS and CDR2 is YYNGEE. With 4 bases clipped from V and 4 bases from J, the junction kept 9 bases outside the gene matches. The CDR3 runs to 16 residues. The CDR3 reads CASSKWTGGDAETQYF. In DNA form, the CDR3 reads TGTGCCAGCAGCAAGTGGACAGGGGGCGACGCAGAGACCCAGTACTTC.

By frequency in the sample, this clonotype is medium-sized. The chain couples TRBV9 to TRBJ2-3; D tentatively reads TRBD1 or TRBD2 (6 bases each). V gave up 0 bases and J gave up 4 bases, with 9 bases separating them. The germline gives CDR1 SGDLS, CDR2 YYNGEE. CDR3 length equals 14 residues. In nucleotides, the CDR3 is TGTGCCAGCAGCGTAGTTGGGGGGCCAGATACGCAGTATTTT. This gives the protein CASSVVGGPDTQYF.

This clonotype was detected ten times or more. This sequence joins TRBV9 and TRBJ2-7; D is perhaps TRBD1 (5 bases). The CDR3 has 12 amino acids. Germline assignment: CDR1 SGDLS and CDR2 YYNGEE. V was pared by 7 bases and J by 0 bases, with 8 bases between. CDR3 sequence: CASGQGSYEQYF. CDR3 in DNA: TGTGCCAGCGGACAAGGCTCCTACGAGCAGTACTTC.

This clonotype is medium-sized (0.01 to 0.1%). This chain links TRBV9 with TRBJ1-2; D gene unclear. V lost 2 bases and J 6 bases, leaving 14 bases between the germline ends. CDR1 and CDR2 from the germline V gene are SGDLS and YYNGEE. The CDR3 has 14 amino acids. CDR3 loop: CASSVSGLMDGYTF. The DNA for the CDR3 is TGTGCCAGCAGCGTGAGCGGCCTCATGGATGGCTACACCTTC.

This clonotype has ten or more counts. The chain's CDR3 is CASSGEPFNEKLFF. In DNA form, the CDR3 reads TGTGCCAGCAGCGGGGAGCCTTTTAATGAAAAACTGTTTTTT. The gene calls are TRBV9 and TRBJ1-4, with D unresolved. CDR3 length: 14 residues. Per the germline V gene, CDR1 is SGDLS and CDR2 is YYNGEE. V was shortened by 3 bases and J by 4 bases, with 10 bases between the two germline ends.

This clonotype was seen repeatedly, ten times or more. This chain joins TRBV9 and TRBJ2-3, with unresolved D. Trimming pared 2 bases from V and 4 bases from J, leaving 8 bases between. The length of the CDR3 is 13 residues. The germline gives CDR1 SGDLS, CDR2 YYNGEE. Written as DNA, the CDR3 is TGTGCCAGCAGCGTGGGGTTCGCAGATACGCAGTATTTT. Amino acids: CASSVGFADTQYF.

This clonotype showed up many times. The V call is TRBV9, the J call TRBJ1-4; D uncertain. CDR1 SGDLS and CDR2 YYNGEE come from the germline V gene. The ends were cut back, 3 bases at V and 7 bases at J, with 19 bases in the middle. The CDR3 has 16 residues. In nucleotides, the CDR3 is TGTGCCAGCAGCGCGGACTTGCCTGGAGTTGGTGAAAAACTGTTTTTT. It codes for CASSADLPGVGEKLFF.

By share, this clonotype counts as medium-sized. The chain employs TRBV9 and TRBJ1-4; D remains ambiguous. V dropped 7 bases and J dropped 2 bases, with 15 bases sitting between them. CDR1 is SGDLS, CDR2 YYNGEE, per germline. The CDR3 loop spans 15 amino acids. The CDR3 region is CASSIGGATNEKLFF. As DNA, the CDR3 is TGTGCCAGCTCCATAGGTGGTGCGACTAATGAAAAACTGTTTTTT. Supplemented by reference TRBV9 and TRBJ1-4, the full variable domain reads DSGVTQTPKHLITATGQRVTLRCSPRSGDLSVYWYQQSLDQGLQFLIQYYNGEERAKGNILERFSAQQFPDLHSELNLSSLELGDSALYFCASSIGGATNEKLFFGSGTQLSVL.

The chain recombines TRBV9 with TRBJ2-3, with D perhaps TRBD2 (6 bases). The germline CDR1 and CDR2 sequences are SGDLS and YYNGEE. The CDR3 totals 16 residues. V gave up 0 bases and J gave up 1 base, with 12 bases separating them. DNA of the CDR3: TGTGCCAGCAGCGTAGGAGGGACTCCCCGCACAGATACGCAGTATTTT. Residues: CASSVGGTPRTDTQYF.

This clonotype has a handful of counts. The rearrangement uses TRBV9 and TRBJ2-3, with 9 bases aligning to TRBD2. The CDR3 runs to 16 residues. V shed 0 bases and J 4 bases; nucleotides not matched to a gene: 6. CDR1 is SGDLS and CDR2 is YYNGEE in the germline V gene. CDR3 coding DNA: TGTGCCAGCAGCGTAGGAAGGCGGGGGGGCGCAGATACGCAGTATTTT. It translates to CASSVGRRGGADTQYF.

This clonotype appeared many times. CDR3 nucleotide sequence: TGTGCCAGCAGCGTACAGGGGGCGCGGACCGGGGAGCTGTTTTTT. Protein: CASSVQGARTGELFF. The chain uses TRBV9 and TRBJ2-2; 8 positions agree with TRBD1. The CDR3 has 15 amino acids. J was trimmed by 5 bases and V by 1 base; bases with no gene match: 4. Germline values: CDR1 SGDLS, CDR2 YYNGEE.

This clonotype was seen repeatedly, ten times or more. The V gene is TRBV9, the J gene TRBJ1-2; tentatively, D is TRBD1 (6 bases). Looked up from germline, CDR1 is SGDLS and CDR2 is YYNGEE. V was shortened by 4 bases and J by 1 base, with 17 bases between the two germline ends. The CDR3 is made up of 16 amino acids. CDR3 coding DNA: TGTGCCAGCAGCCCAGAGGGGGGAAGAATTAACTATGGCTACACCTTC. It is translated as CASSPEGGRINYGYTF.

This clonotype has ten or more counts. This rearrangement joins TRBV9 to TRBJ2-1, with 10 nucleotides matching TRBD2. J was trimmed by 4 bases and V by 0 bases; bases with no gene match: 4. CDR1 SGDLS and CDR2 YYNGEE come from the germline V gene. This CDR3 has 16 amino acids. The CDR3 nucleotides are TGTGCCAGCAGCGTAGATAGCGGGGGGCCATACAATGAGCAGTTCTTC. It translates to CASSVDSGGPYNEQFF. The whole variable domain, remainder taken from reference TRBV9 and TRBJ2-1, is DSGVTQTPKHLITATGQRVTLRCSPRSGDLSVYWYQQSLDQGLQFLIQYYNGEERAKGNILERFSAQQFPDLHSELNLSSLELGDSALYFCASSVDSGGPYNEQFFGPGTRLTVL.

This clonotype was counted ten times or more. The chain links TRBV9 to TRBJ2-1, with TRBD1 matching over 9 bases. With 5 bases clipped from V and 5 bases from J, the junction kept 11 bases outside the gene matches. The CDR3 has 16 residues. In germline, CDR1 is SGDLS, CDR2 YYNGEE. The CDR3 DNA is TGTGCCAGCAGAGACGATACAGGGGGCATCAACAATGAGCAGTTCTTC. Encoded protein: CASRDDTGGINNEQFF.

This clonotype is deemed medium-sized. The V call is TRBV9, the J call TRBJ1-3; a possible D gene is TRBD1 (6 bases). The V gene lost 3 bases and the J gene lost 0 bases, with 16 bases spanning the gap. In germline, CDR1 is SGDLS, CDR2 YYNGEE. The CDR3 is 17 amino acids. CDR3 protein: CASSEGGPRTSGNTIYF. The CDR3 nucleotides are TGTGCCAGCAGCGAGGGGGGGCCCCGAACCTCTGGAAACACCATATATTTT.

This clonotype is medium-sized within its sample. The rearrangement joins TRBV9 to TRBJ1-4, with D maybe TRBD1 (5 bases). CDR3 size: 15 residues. Between the trimmed V and J ends, which lost 3 bases and 5 bases, there was a span of 14 bases. The germline V gene encodes CDR1 SGDLS and CDR2 YYNGEE. The CDR3 here is CASSDTGTGNEKLFF. In DNA, the CDR3 is TGTGCCAGCAGCGACACCGGGACTGGGAATGAAAAACTGTTTTTT.